This T cell receptor (beta chain) was recorded in a study of regulatory T cells in long-lasting Graves disease (dated by TCRdb to the early 2020s). At the level of the whole study: Antithyroid drugs had been taken for less than 3 months by newly diagnosed Graves' disease patients. The study was registered as a clinical trial and conducted in China. This study used TCR sequencing and RNA sequencing of peripheral blood to compare persistent Graves' disease patients against newly diagnosed Graves' disease patients. A total of around 35 samples were covered by TCR sequencing, comprising around 13 persistent and 20 or so newly diagnosed Graves' disease patients.

This clonotype was counted many times. The target of this receptor is not known. Qualities for individual bases were not recorded, and no much larger clone is one base off. Library preparation used multiplex PCR. Sequenced on an Illumina HiSeq 4000. iRepertoire HTBI primers and Arm-PCR amplification of CDR3 regions were used to construct TCR beta libraries. PCR products were gel purified before sequencing. Under the source paper's analysis protocol: A total of around 66 TRBV and under 15 TRBJ segments were identified across samples and were used for gene usage analysis of CDR3 amino acid clonotypes. Filtered high-quality paired reads were merged into contigs using COPE and FqMerger. BLAST was used to align contigs to IMGT TRBV, TRBD and TRBJ reference genes, with CDR3 defined following IMGT. Any clonotype with a frequency above 0.1% was classified as a highly expanded clone. Shannon entropy was used to measure repertoire diversity, and the Gini coefficient was used to measure V-J evenness. A clonotype found in more than one individual was treated as public. The raw public data were reprocessed by TCRdb itself: fastp quality trimming at Q25, MiXCR clonotype calling, in-frame beta chains only. A single entry per CDR3 protein holds the most common genes and DNA from its merged rows. The V and J calls and clone size are TCRdb's, not the authors'. The sample contains about 460,000 distinct CDR3 sequences, roughly 15% of them found a single time. In total, the top ten clones hold under 20% of the sample.

Findings and caveats that apply to the study as a whole: The authors acknowledged the small sample size as a limitation that may reduce accuracy. Compared with newly diagnosed patients, patients with persistent Graves' disease had lower TCR Shannon entropy and fewer highly expanded clones, which suggests clonal expansion. Preferential use of TRBV28, TRBJ1-2 and TRBJ2-5 was observed in persistent disease, whereas TRBV20-1 and TRBJ2-1 were favored in newly diagnosed disease. Sequencing and analysis were restricted to the TCR beta chain. Peripheral blood alone was examined, since thyroid tissue, which constituted the primary lesion, could not be accessed. More public clonotypes were shared among persistent patients (more than 2,500) than among newly diagnosed patients (approximately 930).

At the junction V is shortened by 6 bases and J by 2 bases; bases outside the gene matches: 4. As encoded in the germline V gene, CDR1 is SGHRS while CDR2 is YFSETQ. The CDR3 measures 15 amino acids from cysteine to phenylalanine. Only CDR3 DNA is held: 45 bases, read in frame from base 1. The label giving this sample's time point can be read as: newly diagnosed GD, antithyroid drugs for less than 3 months. For both TCR sequencing and RNA sequencing, RNA was extracted from PBMCs using TRIzol. Graves' disease was diagnosed according to American Thyroid Association guidelines. Recruitment of patients was carried out at an endocrinology department in Xi'an, China. From each patient, around 8.3 milliliters of peripheral blood was collected into an EDTA anticoagulant tube. Ficoll Paque Plus density gradient separation was used to isolate PBMCs, and no further T cell sorting was performed. An Agilent 2100 Bioanalyzer and agarose gel were used to assess RNA quality, and a NanoDrop 2000 was used to measure RNA concentration.

These data were also filed under a second study, of T cells in Graves' hyperthyroidism and ophthalmopathy. Looking at the second paper: A patient counted as having stable Graves' hyperthyroidism if no progression to ophthalmopathy occurred over 18 months of follow-up. Hyperthyroidism patients were aged 18 to 65 years and newly diagnosed, with disease duration of less than 2 months. Exclusion was applied to patients with uncontrolled infections, other autoimmune diseases, pregnancy or lactation. Diagnoses relied on clinical symptoms, serum thyroxine and TRAb, thyroid ultrasound and orbital computed tomography. For the first round of RT-PCR on the TCR CDR3, the HTBI primer set was used together with the Qiagen OneStep RT-PCR kit. Most expanded thyroid clonotypes (frequency above 0.001) were also detected in blood, suggesting blood repertoires may reflect thyroid immune responses. A 13 V-J signature model separated ophthalmopathy from stable hyperthyroidism, with 87.88% sensitivity and 81.08% specificity in cross-validation and 80%/75% in testing. During validation, the model predicted progression to ophthalmopathy a median of about 6.5 months ahead of onset, with just under 71% sensitivity and about 75% specificity. A discovery cohort of about 96 patients, approximately 45 with Graves' ophthalmopathy and 57 with stable Graves' hyperthyroidism, was used to find distinguishing TCR V-J signatures. Prospective prediction of ophthalmopathy was tested in an independent validation cohort consisting of roughly 19 hyperthyroidism patients and approximately 16 patients who later progressed to ophthalmopathy. The 95 to 100 discovery patients were randomly divided into training and test sets at a 7:3 ratio. In addition, the study compared T-cell repertoires in thyroid tissue and in blood from five or six Graves' hyperthyroidism patients. Once sampling was done, hyperthyroidism patients were given methimazole at a starting dose of 30 mg daily, whereas ophthalmopathy patients were given high-dose intravenous methylprednisolone. The libraries were constructed in a second round of multiplex PCR and then size-selected and purified. Sequencing of the libraries was done on an Illumina HiSeq2000 using paired-end 100 bp reads. Raw data were processed with SOAPnuke, discarding reads with adapters, uncalled bases, mean Phred below 15, or no exact constant-primer or identifier match. COPE v1.2.5 was used to merge high-quality paired reads, and clonotypes were defined as unique nucleotide sequences. MiTCR v1.1 was used to align the clonotypes against IMGT TRBV, TRBD and TRBJ reference segments. The analysis included only V-J combinations with a frequency above 0.0001, which together covered 99.2% of the repertoires. The TCS score was defined as F50 (clonal expansion) divided by E x V (chaos), with BLOSUM62-based TCRdist calculated between CDR3 peptides within each V-J. Welch's t-statistics and random forest reduced around 550 V-J features to around 14, which were used in a naive Bayes classifier (R e1071). No statistical method was used to set the sample size in advance, and investigators knew the group allocation. The paper describes TCR Vbeta CDR3 sequencing of more than 120 peripheral blood samples, made up of roughly 45 ophthalmopathy patients, around 73 hyperthyroidism patients and about 17 progressor patients.

The specimen comprised peripheral blood mononuclear cells (PBMCs), sampled at new diagnosis, from a patient treated with antithyroid drugs. This receptor was obtained from a woman in her fifties or sixties with Graves disease. Donor details come from another sample of the same person, matched by shared clones. This chain is built from TRBV5-1 and TRBJ2-3; the central 12 bases match TRBD2. The CDR3 region has the sequence CASNGLAGFTDTQYF. The bases read TGCGCCAGCAACGGACTAGCGGGATTCACAGATACGCAGTATTTT. The variable domain in full, with residues beyond the CDR3 obtained from the reference TRBV5-1 and TRBJ2-3 genes, is KAGVTQTPRYLIKTRGQQVTLSCSPISGHRSVSWYQQTPGQGLQFLFEYFSETQRNKGNFPGRFSGRQFSNSRSEMNVSTLELGDSALYLCASNGLAGFTDTQYFGPGTRLTVL.